A selection of T cell receptor beta chains follows, all from one sample in a study of CD4 T cells in relation to SARS-CoV-2 and coronaviruses. These TCRs are of unknown antigen specificity. Using immunoSEQ multiplex PCR, the repertoire was profiled, and TCRdb retains in-frame clones only, with some absent. The data contain about 19,000 clones, approximately 82% of them singletons. Sequenced input: CD4+ T cells from PBMCs, cultured in vitro. The origin of the receptors is a human donor in good health. Each CDR3 is given with its conserved first and last residue. A D gene is named only where the DNA matches it firmly. The size entry is marked missing in some rows and otherwise reads once, few, many or a size class.

D gene	clone size	V gene	J gene	CDR3 protein	CDR3 DNA
NA	NA	TRBV29-1	TRBJ1-2	CSVEAAGDFYGYTF	TGCAGCGTTGAAGCGGCAGGGGATTTCTATGGCTACACCTTC
TRBD1	NA	TRBV4-3	TRBJ1-2	CASSQTDRAGGYTF	TGCGCCAGCAGCCAAACAGACAGGGCGGGTGGCTACACCTTC
NA	once	TRBV5-4	TRBJ1-1	CASSPMTAGEAFF	TGTGCCAGCAGCCCCATGACGGCGGGGGAGGCTTTCTTT
NA	NA	TRBV6-5	TRBJ1-2	CASSRPGSNRGGYTF	TGTGCCAGCAGCCGACCGGGGTCCAATAGGGGTGGCTACACCTTC
NA	NA	TRBV7-2	TRBJ2-7	CASSLGSYEQYF	TGTGCCAGCAGCTTAGGGTCCTACGAGCAGTACTTC
TRBD1	NA	TRBV4-1	TRBJ1-3	CASSHHGGTGEGNTIYF	TGCGCCAGCAGCCACCATGGGGGGACAGGGGAAGGAAACACCATATATTTT
NA	NA	TRBV7-9	TRBJ1-5	CARRGGKMQANQPQHF	TGTGCCAGGAGAGGGGGGAAAATGCAAGCCAATCAGCCCCAGCATTTT
TRBD1	NA	TRBV7-9	TRBJ1-6	CASSLGQGAFSYNSPLHF	TGTGCCAGCAGCTTGGGACAGGGGGCTTTCTCCTATAATTCACCCCTCCACTTT
NA	NA	TRBV2	TRBJ1-1	CASSEGTEAFF	TGTGCCAGCAGTGAGGGGACTGAAGCTTTCTTT
NA	few	TRBV7-3	TRBJ2-1	CASSLGQVGNEQFF	TGTGCCAGCAGCTTAGGGCAGGTTGGCAATGAGCAGTTCTTC
NA	few	TRBV4-3	TRBJ2-1	CASSQDGRRDEQFF	TGCGCCAGCAGCCAAGATGGACGCCGGGATGAGCAGTTCTTC
TRBD1	few	TRBV5-6	TRBJ2-7	CASSSGQGEQYF	TGTGCCAGCAGCTCCGGACAGGGCGAGCAGTACTTC
NA	NA	TRBV14	TRBJ2-2	CASSPRTTGELFF	TGTGCCAGCAGCCCCCGTACCACCGGGGAGCTGTTTTTT
NA	NA	TRBV9	TRBJ1-2	CASSVEPGGHYGYTF	TGTGCCAGCAGCGTAGAGCCCGGGGGGCACTATGGCTACACCTTC
TRBD2	NA	TRBV19	TRBJ2-5	CASSTGGLGETQYF	TGTGCCAGTAGTACGGGGGGGTTGGGGGAGACCCAGTACTTC
NA	few	TRBV5-5	TRBJ2-7	CASSLLGGSYEQYF	TGTGCCAGCAGCTTGTTGGGGGGATCCTACGAGCAGTACTTC
TRBD1	NA	TRBV7-8	TRBJ1-1	CASSLRTGGIDTEAFF	TGTGCCAGCAGCCTTCGGACAGGGGGCATTGACACTGAAGCTTTCTTT
NA	NA	TRBV12-3/TRBV12-4	TRBJ1-2	CASYKGGGDGYTF	TGTGCCAGTTATAAAGGGGGTGGCGATGGCTACACCTTC
TRBD1	NA	TRBV19	TRBJ2-3	CAISGGLTDTQYF	TGTGCCATTTCAGGGGGTCTCACAGATACGCAGTATTTT
TRBD1	once	TRBV3-1/TRBV3-2	TRBJ1-4	CASSQDLRTGSEKLFF	TGTGCCAGCAGCCAAGATCTCAGGACAGGGTCCGAAAAACTGTTTTTT
NA	few	TRBV4-3	TRBJ1-2	CASSQARSRGYTF	TGCGCCAGCAGCCAAGCACGCTCGAGAGGCTACACCTTC
NA	NA	TRBV5-1	TRBJ1-1	CASSLNRVGTEAFF	TGCGCCAGCAGCTTGAACAGGGTTGGCACTGAAGCTTTCTTT
NA	few	TRBV9	TRBJ2-7	CASSVGLAAGGEQYF	TGTGCCAGCAGCGTAGGTCTCGCCGCAGGAGGCGAGCAGTACTTC
NA	NA	TRBV21-1	TRBJ2-5	CASSKAPIINETHQETQYF	TGTGCCAGCAGCAAAGCCCCAATCATCAACGAGACACACCAAGAGACCCAGTACTTC
TRBD1	NA	TRBV18	TRBJ1-1	CASSPTGLYTEAFF	TGTGCCAGCTCACCGACAGGGCTTTACACTGAAGCTTTCTTT
TRBD2	once	TRBV7-2	TRBJ2-5	CASSSSGGKETQYF	TGTGCCAGCAGCTCCTCGGGGGGGAAAGAGACCCAGTACTTC
NA	NA	TRBV28	TRBJ1-5	CASTSSNQPQHF	TGTGCCAGCACCTCCAGCAATCAGCCCCAGCATTTT
NA	NA	TRBV4-2	TRBJ2-7	CASSQGPEIGYEQYF	TGTGCCAGCAGCCAAGGTCCAGAGATCGGCTACGAGCAGTACTTC
NA	NA	TRBV27	TRBJ2-3	CASSFIGVSRVGDTQYF	TGTGCCAGCAGTTTCATCGGGGTATCGCGGGTTGGAGATACGCAGTATTTT
TRBD2	NA	TRBV6-2/TRBV6-3	TRBJ2-7	CASSSALAGASYEQYF	TGTGCCAGCAGTTCCGCCCTAGCGGGGGCCTCCTACGAGCAGTACTTC
TRBD1	NA	TRBV23-1	TRBJ2-7	CASSQSGQGSSYEQYF	TGCGCCAGCAGTCAATCTGGACAGGGGAGCTCCTACGAGCAGTACTTC
NA	NA	TRBV28	TRBJ2-1	CASSLYTPEQFF	TGTGCCAGCAGTTTATACACCCCTGAGCAGTTCTTC
NA	NA	TRBV7-9	TRBJ2-3	CASRETVSTQYF	TGTGCCAGCAGGGAGACAGTCTCTACGCAGTATTTT
NA	few	TRBV21-1	TRBJ2-7	CASSNRSRADEQYF	TGTGCCAGCAGCAATAGGAGCAGGGCTGACGAGCAGTACTTC
TRBD2	few	TRBV12-3/TRBV12-4	TRBJ2-7	CASSYGTTTEQYF	TGTGCCAGCAGTTACGGGACTACCACTGAGCAGTACTTC
NA	NA	TRBV12-3/TRBV12-4	TRBJ1-6	CASNQGGSPPHF	TGTGCCAGCAATCAAGGTGGCTCACCCCCCCACTTT
TRBD1	few	TRBV6-2/TRBV6-3	TRBJ1-1	CASSDGQGRTEAFF	TGTGCCAGCAGTGATGGACAGGGGCGAACTGAAGCTTTCTTT
NA	NA	TRBV30	TRBJ1-1	CAWSVRAGSHSTEAFF	TGTGCCTGGAGTGTACGGGCAGGGTCGCATTCCACTGAAGCTTTCTTT
TRBD2	once	TRBV6-5	TRBJ2-1	CASSGLAGGMEQFF	TGTGCCAGCAGCGGACTAGCGGGAGGGATGGAGCAGTTCTTC
TRBD1	NA	TRBV5-1	TRBJ2-7	CASSLRTGEGEQYF	TGCGCCAGCAGCTTGAGAACAGGGGAAGGCGAGCAGTACTTC
NA	NA	TRBV6-1	TRBJ1-2	CASSEPGNNYGYTF	TGTGCCAGCAGTGAGCCAGGGAATAACTATGGCTACACCTTC
TRBD1	NA	TRBV3-1/TRBV3-2	TRBJ2-2	CASSQGLGTGTGELFF	TGTGCCAGCAGCCAAGGACTCGGGACAGGGACCGGGGAGCTGTTTTTT
NA	NA	TRBV12-3/TRBV12-4	TRBJ1-1	CASSLEGFSGAFF	TGTGCCAGCAGTTTGGAGGGGTTCTCTGGAGCTTTCTTT
NA	NA	TRBV10-3	TRBJ1-2	CAITRTANYGYTF	TGTGCCATCACCCGGACAGCAAACTATGGCTACACCTTC
NA	NA	TRBV5-1	TRBJ2-1	CASSSLTGSYNEQFF	TGCGCCAGCAGCTCCCTGACGGGGTCTTACAATGAGCAGTTCTTC
NA	NA	TRBV4-3	TRBJ1-3	CASSQADSSGNTIYF	TGCGCCAGCAGCCAAGCGGACAGCTCTGGAAACACCATATATTTT
TRBD2	NA	TRBV6-5	TRBJ2-5	CASSFSPGLAETQYF	TGTGCCAGCAGTTTTTCCCCGGGACTAGCAGAGACCCAGTACTTC
TRBD1	NA	TRBV3-1/TRBV3-2	TRBJ1-2	CASSQGQGNNYGYTF	TGTGCCAGCAGCCAAGGACAGGGGAATAACTATGGCTACACCTTC
NA	NA	TRBV24-1	TRBJ2-5	CATSDPGRGRRETQYF	TGTGCCACCAGTGATCCCGGGAGGGGGCGGAGAGAGACCCAGTACTTC
TRBD2	once	TRBV28	TRBJ2-5	CASSLYSGGQETQYF	TGTGCCAGCAGTTTATACAGCGGGGGCCAAGAGACCCAGTACTTC
TRBD1	NA	TRBV3-1/TRBV3-2	TRBJ1-1	CASSGRQGARTEAFF	TGTGCCAGCAGCGGCCGACAGGGGGCGCGAACTGAAGCTTTCTTT